This T cell receptor beta chain derives from a study of T-cell reconstitution after alpha-beta-depleted transplantation in children (TCRdb year 2016). Concerning the study at large: T-cell immune reconstitution after TCRalphabeta/CD19-depleted allogeneic hematopoietic cell transplantation in children was quantitatively tracked in the study by means of TCR repertoire profiling.

The label giving this sample's treatment or condition can be read as: allogeneic hematopoietic cell transplantation with graft depleted of TCRalphabeta T cells and CD19 B cells. TCRalphabeta/CD19-depleted allogeneic hematopoietic cell grafts were given to the transplant recipients, all of whom were children. To note about this clonotype: It has no known antigen specificity. No clone much larger than this one lies a single base away; base qualities are absent.

The study at large found these results: Hyperexpanded clone frequencies declined over subsequent months; after one year, T-cell counts and TCRbeta diversity were mostly attributed to newly produced T cells. In some patients, the high TCRbeta diversity seen at day 60 was put down to recipient T cells and intrathymic progenitors that had survived conditioning. Apparently early alphabetaT-cell count recovery about two months after transplant reportedly relied on only several hundred rapidly expanded clones derived from non-depleted graft cells.

CDR1 ENHRY and CDR2 SYGVKD were looked up in the germline V gene. A distance of 8 bases separates the germline ends of V and J, which lose 3 bases and 0 bases respectively. The cysteine opens and the phenylalanine closes a CDR3 of 15 amino acids. The only DNA kept is the CDR3, 45 bases in frame from the first base. The receptor library was made with PCR. Sequencing relied on an Illumina HiSeq 2500. TCR library preparation used molecular barcoding, with unique molecular identifiers applied to normalize quantification of the TCRbeta repertoire. The raw public data were reprocessed by TCRdb itself: fastp quality trimming at Q25, MiXCR clonotype calling, in-frame beta chains only. For every CDR3 protein sequence, its rows merge into one entry that carries the most common genes and DNA. This sample holds 200,000 to 250,000 distinct CDR3 sequences; more than 20% were observed only once. The ten largest make up more than 2% of the sample.

This sample comprised PBMCs, obtained before TCRalphabeta/CD19-depleted stem cell transplant. The TCR comes from a girl aged 2 to 10 with Fanconi anemia, due to receive a stem cell transplant. The V and J genes are TRBV10-3 and TRBJ2-2; D gene: possibly TRBD1, on 5 matching bases. Read as DNA, the sequence is TGTGCCATCAGTGATTCGGACACGAACACCGGGGAGCTGTTTTTT. Its translation reads: CAISDSDTNTGELFF.